The TCR beta chain described here comes from a study of OX40 agonist ivuxolimab in advanced cancers. General study results and limits: Clonal expansion from baseline to week 6 occurred in both CD4+ and CD8+ T cells. Low normalized clonal expansion also occurred in some nonresponding patients.

To note about this clone: Its antigen is currently unknown.

Assay: immunoSEQ multiplex PCR; the TCRdb copy retains only in-frame clones and omits some. The sample contains about 51,000 clones, about nine tenths of which appear only once. Germline V gene lookup returns CDR1 MGHRA and CDR2 YSYEKL. V was cut by 0 bases and J by 5 bases, with 9 bases left in between. The CDR3 consists of 14 residues. The TCR originated in an adult with an advanced solid tumor such as melanoma, head and neck, liver or kidney cancer. Sequenced material: CD4+ or CD8+ T cells sorted from blood, taken in a trial of the OX40 agonist ivuxolimab. The chain carries TRBV4-1 and TRBJ2-3; possible D gene TRBD1, 6 bases. The CDR3 reads CASSQDPTGDTQYF. The CDR3 DNA reads TGCGCCAGCAGCCAAGATCCGACAGGAGATACGCAGTATTTT.